The clone carrying this T cell receptor beta chain was recorded at least ten times. What it binds is not known. The data were obtained in a study of regulatory T cells in long-lasting Graves disease. The study's findings and limits: TRBV28, TRBJ1-2 and TRBJ2-5 emerged as the favored segments in persistent disease.

Both iRepertoire HTBI primers and Arm-PCR of CDR3 regions were used to build the TCR beta libraries. TCRdb processed the multiplex PCR reads anew with MiXCR; each CDR3 protein has one entry. Among around 500,000 distinct CDR3 sequences listed, 12% were seen once. The length of the CDR3 is 14 residues. Between the trimmed V and J ends, which lost 2 bases and 7 bases, there was a span of 11 bases. Noted time point: newly diagnosed GD, antithyroid drugs for less than 3 months. Isolated PBMC RNA provided the starting material for the TCR library. This sample was shared with a second study, whose subject was T cells in Graves' hyperthyroidism and ophthalmopathy. As reported in that work: Exclusion followed for patients with uncontrolled infection, other autoimmune disease, pregnancy or lactation. A set of HTBI primers served as the primers for a first-round RT-PCR of the TCR CDR3.

The sequences come from peripheral blood mononuclear cells (PBMCs), collected at new diagnosis, from a patient treated with antithyroid drugs. The receptor's source is a woman aged 25 to 39 with Graves disease. The chain links TRBV12-3 or TRBV12-4 to TRBJ2-2; D is ambiguous. This chain's CDR3 is CASSLIGIGGELFF. The CDR3 DNA sequence: TGTGCCAGCAGTTTAATCGGAATCGGCGGGGAGCTGTTTTTT.